These 30 T cell receptor beta chains came from one sample sequenced in a study of shared clonotypes between healthy human individuals (dated by TCRdb to 2020 to 2021). Library preparation employed the immunoSEQ multiplex PCR assay. TCRdb mirrors the immuneACCESS table, restricted to in-frame sequences. Some clones are absent from its copies; in checked studies, under half trace to an unresolved V gene, and the reason for the others is unknown. The sample yields over a million clones; over 95% were counted once. The ten largest account for roughly 1.2% of the sample. The specimen sequenced was naive CD4+ T cells sorted from blood. The cell subset or site label for this specimen denotes: CD45RA+ positively selected. The origin of the receptors is a young man in good health.

The CDR3, as DNA: TGCGCCAGCAGCCAAGATCGGCAGGGAAGATACTATGGCTACACCTTC. The encoded protein is CASSQDRQGRYYGYTF. This rearrangement joins TRBV4-3 to TRBJ1-2, with a tentative D call TRBD1 (5 bases). Trimming took 0 bases from V and 3 from J, leaving 14 bases between them. This CDR3 contains 16 residues. Germline V lookup: CDR1 LGHNA, CDR2 YSLEER.

The sample holds one count of this clone. The chain recombines TRBV9 with TRBJ2-5, with a tentative D call TRBD2 (5 bases). Per germline, CDR1 SGDLS and CDR2 YYNGEE. The CDR3 contains 15 residues. V lost 0 bases to trimming and J lost 5 bases, with 14 bases between them. CDR3 sequence reads: CASSVDRGFMETQYF. CDR3 sequence (DNA): TGTGCCAGCAGCGTAGATCGGGGTTTCATGGAGACCCAGTACTTC. Combining the CDR3 with reference TRBV9 and TRBJ2-5 gives the whole variable domain DSGVTQTPKHLITATGQRVTLRCSPRSGDLSVYWYQQSLDQGLQFLIQYYNGEERAKGNILERFSAQQFPDLHSELNLSSLELGDSALYFCASSVDRGFMETQYFGPGTRLLVL.

The gene calls are TRBV25-1 and TRBJ1-3; no clear D. The CDR3 has 13 amino acids. V shed 0 bases and J shed 4 bases, with 4 bases lying between them. Germline V gives CDR1 MGHDK, CDR2 SYGVNS. CDR3 residues: CASSEYEGNTIYF. The CDR3 DNA sequence: TGTGCCAGCAGTGAATATGAGGGAAACACCATATATTTT.

The chain recombines TRBV27 with TRBJ1-2; 10 nucleotides align to TRBD1. V dropped 6 bases and J dropped 0; count of bases not matched to a gene: 7. The CDR3 covers 16 residues. Germline V gives CDR1 MNHEY, CDR2 SMNVEV (reference sequence). The CDR3 sequence: CASSRDRGRANYGYTF. CDR3 nucleotide sequence: TGTGCCAGCAGCCGGGACAGGGGCAGAGCTAACTATGGCTACACCTTC.

The CDR3 sequence: CASSPRGPYGTQYF. The CDR3 bases are TGTGCCAGCAGCCCCAGAGGACCGTACGGGACCCAGTACTTC. The chain combines TRBV7-9 with TRBJ2-5; D call uncertain. Trimming pared 5 bases from V and 7 bases from J, leaving 17 bases between. CDR3 length equals 14 residues. CDR1 is SEHNR and CDR2 is FQNEAQ in the germline V gene (reference sequence).

This chain connects TRBV18 to TRBJ2-1; TRBD1 agrees at 8 bases. The V gene end was trimmed by 3 bases and the J gene end by 9 bases; junction bases not matched to a gene: 10. Germline V lookup: CDR1 KGHSH, CDR2 LQKENI. This CDR3 has 15 amino acids. For the CDR3, the DNA is TGTGCCAGCTCACCGAAAGGGCAGGGGGCAGGTGAGCAGTTCTTC. This sequence encodes CASSPKGQGAGEQFF.

Here the CDR3 DNA reads TGTGCCAGCTCACCCGACACCGGGACAGGGCCCCATGGCTACACCTTC. It specifies CASSPDTGTGPHGYTF. The chain is built from TRBV18 and TRBJ1-2; 9 positions match TRBD1. From germline, CDR1 is KGHSH and CDR2 LQKENI. The CDR3 extends over 16 amino acids. Trimming removed 3 bases from V and 6 bases from J; junction bases left unmatched: 11.

This chain links TRBV10-3 with TRBJ2-2, with TRBD2 matching over 8 bases. The CDR3 contains 15 residues. Germline V CDR1 and CDR2: ENHRY, SYGVKD. Germline trimming cut 11 bases from V and 4 bases from J; bases unmatched to any gene: 12. The CDR3 nucleotides read TGTGCCTCCCGGACGGGGGGGGGAGGCACCGGGGAGCTGTTTTTT. Its protein is CASRTGGGGTGELFF.

The chain uses TRBV11-2 and TRBJ1-5; D is uncertain. The ends were cut back, 6 bases at V and 0 bases at J, with 9 bases in the middle. CDR1 is SGHAT, CDR2 FQNNGV, per germline. The length of the CDR3 is 14 residues. CDR3 loop: CASSRGPSNQPQHF. In DNA form, the CDR3 reads TGTGCCAGCAGTAGAGGACCTAGCAATCAGCCCCAGCATTTT.

Only one count was recorded for this clone. The CDR3 sequence is CASIGANTEAFF. CDR3 in DNA: TGTGCCAGCATAGGGGCGAACACTGAAGCTTTCTTT. The V call is TRBV25-1, the J call TRBJ1-1, with a tentative D call TRBD1 (5 bases). The V end was cut by 7 bases, the J end by 1 base, with 7 bases between. The CDR3 runs to 12 residues. Germline CDR1 reads MGHDK; CDR2 reads SYGVNS.

This chain connects TRBV5-1 to TRBJ2-5; possibly TRBD1 for D (6 bases). Trimming pared 3 bases from V and 3 bases from J, leaving 15 bases between. The CDR3 is 15 amino acids. Germline CDR1 and CDR2: SGHRS and YFSETQ. This CDR3 is CASSSGTRTKETQYF. CDR3 bases: TGCGCCAGCAGCTCGGGGACACGTACAAAAGAGACCCAGTACTTC.

The chain recombines TRBV29-1 with TRBJ2-3; TRBD2 aligns across 10 bases. The CDR3 is 13 amino acids. V shed 8 bases and J 6 bases; nucleotides not matched to a gene: 8. Germline V gives CDR1 SQVTM, CDR2 ANQGSEA. The CDR3 is CSTSGRAGDTQYF. The CDR3 region has the DNA TGCAGCACAAGCGGGAGGGCCGGGGATACGCAGTATTTT.

The chain combines TRBV5-5 with TRBJ2-2; D unclear. This CDR3 region has 14 residues. Per the germline V gene, CDR1 is SGHKS and CDR2 is YYEKEE (reference sequence). V was trimmed by 0 bases and J by 1 base, leaving 4 bases between them. Written as DNA, the CDR3 is TGTGCCAGCAGCTTGGGAGGGAACACCGGGGAGCTGTTTTTT. Encoded protein: CASSLGGNTGELFF. Drawing the rest from reference TRBV5-5 and TRBJ2-2, the complete variable domain is DAGVTQSPTHLIKTRGQQVTLRCSPISGHKSVSWYQQVLGQGPQFIFQYYEKEERGRGNFPDRFSARQFPNYSSELNVNALLLGDSALYLCASSLGGNTGELFFGEGSRLTVL.

The chain couples TRBV10-1 to TRBJ2-1; TRBD1 might be the D (6 bases). The length of the CDR3 is 13 residues. Germline assignment: CDR1 WNHNN and CDR2 SYGVQD (reference sequence). Trimming stripped 5 bases from V and 9 bases from J, with 14 bases between. The CDR3 DNA reads as TGCGCCAGCAGTTTGGGGGCAGGCGGTGAGCAGTTCTTC. Translating it yields CASSLGAGGEQFF.

This clone was detected only once. This sample includes further DNA sequences coding for the same CDR3. The CDR3 coding sequence is TGTGCCAGCAGCCAGGGGGGCACTGAAGCTTTCTTT. Protein product: CASSQGGTEAFF. V and J are TRBV2 and TRBJ1-1; 7 bases match TRBD1. The V segment lost 6 bases and the J segment 4 bases; nucleotides outside the gene matches: 2. Germline V gene lookup returns CDR1 SNHLY and CDR2 FYNNEI. The CDR3 covers 12 residues.

Note on this clone: The same CDR3 can be traced to other DNA sequences in this sample. The chain links TRBV5-1 to TRBJ2-7; no firm D call. The CDR3 is 13 amino acids. The V gene's germline CDR1 is SGHRS and CDR2 YFSETQ. Trimming pared 3 bases from V and 3 bases from J, leaving 10 bases between. In DNA, the CDR3 is TGCGCCAGCAGCTCACCCCCAGGCTACGAGCAGTACTTC. Translation: CASSSPPGYEQYF.

The rearrangement joins TRBV28 to TRBJ1-2; 7 nucleotides align to TRBD1. There are 14 residues in the CDR3. Germline V CDR1 and CDR2: MDHEN, SYDVKM. J was trimmed by 8 bases and V by 6 bases; bases with no gene match: 12. The DNA for the CDR3 is TGTGCCAGCAGGGTAACAGGGGAGGGAACAGGCTACACCTTC. Its protein product is CASRVTGEGTGYTF.

The J gene is TRBJ1-1, the V gene TRBV7-6; tentative D call: TRBD1 (5 bases). V was clipped by 5 bases and J by 2 bases, with 12 bases between them. The CDR3 contains 14 residues. CDR1 is SGHVS and CDR2 is FNYEAQ in the germline V gene. CDR3 DNA: TGTGCCAGCAGCGAACAGACAGTCAACACTGAAGCTTTCTTT. This codes for CASSEQTVNTEAFF.

The sample holds one count of this clone. The chain joins TRBV18 to TRBJ1-1, with TRBD1 identical over 7 bases. V lost 3 bases and J lost 3; bases outside the gene matches: 7. The CDR3 loop spans 15 amino acids. Germline CDR1 KGHSH, CDR2 LQKENI. DNA for the CDR3: TGTGCCAGCTCACCCAGGGGGGGCTGGGACACTGAAGCTTTCTTT. Protein sequence: CASSPRGGWDTEAFF.

V gene TRBV2 combines with J gene TRBJ2-1; maybe TRBD2 (6 bases). CDR3 length: 15 residues. Germline V gene sequence: CDR1 SNHLY, CDR2 FYNNEI. Trimming removed 3 bases at V and 6 bases at J, with 15 bases between. The CDR3, as DNA: TGTGCCAGCAGTGATTTGATGGTGGAGGGCAATGAGCAGTTCTTC. This gives the protein CASSDLMVEGNEQFF.

J is TRBJ1-2 and V is TRBV10-3; the match to TRBD1 covers 7 bases. CDR3 length: 15 amino acids. The V and J ends lost 5 bases and 5 bases, in that order; junction bases with no gene match: 11. CDR1 is ENHRY and CDR2 is SYGVKD in the germline V gene. In DNA, the CDR3 is TGTGCCATCAGTAGAACAGGGGAACGCATATATGGCTACACCTTC. Translation gives CAISRTGERIYGYTF.

V and J are TRBV18 and TRBJ2-3; D gene unclear. Germline assignment: CDR1 KGHSH and CDR2 LQKENI. This CDR3 has 18 amino acids. Trimming removed 1 base at V and 0 bases at J, with 17 bases between. The CDR3 here is CASSPRGALQSSTDTQYF. The DNA for the CDR3 is TGTGCCAGCTCACCACGAGGAGCCCTTCAATCTAGCACAGATACGCAGTATTTT.

The chain carries TRBV6-4 and TRBJ2-1; tentative D call: TRBD1 (6 bases). The CDR3 is 15 amino acids. Between the trimmed V and J ends, which lost 5 bases and 0 bases, there was a span of 11 bases. Germline CDR1 reads MRHNA; CDR2 reads SNTAGT. CDR3 protein: CASSRDISSYNEQFF. As DNA, the CDR3 is TGTGCCAGCAGTCGGGACATAAGCTCCTACAATGAGCAGTTCTTC.

This chain links TRBV9 with TRBJ2-3; no reliable D call. Germline values: CDR1 SGDLS, CDR2 YYNGEE. The CDR3 runs 19 residues. V was pared by 0 bases and J by 4 bases, with 24 bases between. The CDR3 protein is CASSVASSTPGKSADTQYF. The CDR3 DNA reads as TGTGCCAGCAGCGTAGCTTCCAGCACTCCAGGAAAGTCAGCAGATACGCAGTATTTT.

The J gene is TRBJ2-7, the V gene TRBV27, with TRBD1 identical over 7 bases. The CDR3 length is 17 residues. Trimming removed 5 bases from V and 0 bases from J; junction bases left unmatched: 13. Looked up from germline, CDR1 is MNHEY and CDR2 is SMNVEV (reference sequence). In DNA, the CDR3 is TGTGCCAGCAGTCCCTCAAGACAGGGTATGGGCTCCTACGAGCAGTACTTC. Residues: CASSPSRQGMGSYEQYF.

The chain uses TRBV7-4 and TRBJ2-6; no clear D gene. V was pared by 5 bases and J by 5 bases, with 19 bases between. This CDR3 region has 17 residues. Germline CDR1 reads SGHVT; CDR2 reads SQSDAQ. CDR3 sequence reads: CASSRLCSQSRANVLTF. The DNA of the CDR3 is TGTGCCAGCAGCAGGCTATGCTCACAAAGTCGGGCCAACGTCCTGACTTTC.

The chain links TRBV5-6 to TRBJ2-7, with 7 bases aligning to TRBD1. The germline CDR1 and CDR2 sequences are SGHDT and YYEEEE. The CDR3 runs 15 residues. V trimming: 3 bases; J trimming: 3 bases; junction bases outside the gene matches: 9. The CDR3 DNA reads TGTGCCAGCAGCTACAGGCCGGGACAGATCTACGAGCAGTACTTC. Amino acids: CASSYRPGQIYEQYF. The full variable domain, rest sourced from reference TRBV5-6 and TRBJ2-7, is DAGVTQSPTHLIKTRGQQVTLRCSPKSGHDTVSWYQQALGQGPQFIFQYYEEEERQRGNFPDRFSGHQFPNYSSELNVNALLLGDSALYLCASSYRPGQIYEQYFGPGTRLTVT.

J is TRBJ2-7 and V is TRBV6-6, with 13 bases aligning to TRBD2. With V trimmed by 5 bases and J by 9 bases, 7 bases remained unmatched. CDR1 is MNHNY, CDR2 SVGAGI, per germline (reference sequence). The CDR3 runs 14 residues. DNA for the CDR3: TGTGCCAGCAGTGACGGACTAGCGGGAGTTAGGCAGTACTTC. Residues: CASSDGLAGVRQYF.

This rearrangement joins TRBV5-4 to TRBJ2-1; possible D gene TRBD2, 5 bases. Trimming left V 0 bases short and J 8 bases short, with 9 bases between. Germline CDR1 and CDR2: SGHNT and YYREEE (reference sequence). This CDR3 contains 13 residues. This chain's CDR3 is CASSLAGIDEQFF. The DNA of the CDR3 is TGTGCCAGCAGCTTGGCGGGGATCGATGAGCAGTTCTTC.

The V gene is TRBV18, the J gene TRBJ2-1; perhaps TRBD1 as D (6 bases). V was clipped by 5 bases and J by 0 bases, with 11 bases between them. This CDR3 contains 15 residues. Germline CDR1 and CDR2: KGHSH and LQKENI. The CDR3 loop reads CASSTTGDSYNEQFF. The CDR3, as DNA: TGTGCCAGCTCAACGACAGGAGACTCCTACAATGAGCAGTTCTTC.